The TCR beta chain described here comes from a study of blood T cell repertoires in COVID-19. Study background: COVID-19 samples from acute and convalescent phases originated in the United States, Italy and Spain. PBMCs, B-cell-depleted T cells, or T cells provided the cDNA or gDNA that made up the material.

Authors' processing steps: Amplification of reference gene primers was used by the study to estimate nucleated cell counts. Assay: immunoSEQ multiplex PCR; the TCRdb copy retains only in-frame clones and omits some. For V, J and clone size, that table is used; D and trimming come from the DNA. The sample shows over 150,000 clones, approximately 90% of them seen only once. There are 14 residues in the CDR3. Germline-derived CDR1 and CDR2 are MDHEN and SYDVKM. V was pared by 5 bases and J by 0 bases, with 9 bases between. The chain has TRBV28 and TRBJ2-3, with D possibly being TRBD2 (5 bases). This clonotype was obtained from a man aged 45 to 65 with acute or convalescent COVID-19. The sample consisted of peripheral blood. CDR3 loop: CASSPRTSTDTQYF. In nucleotides, the CDR3 is TGTGCCAGCAGTCCCCGGACTAGCACAGATACGCAGTATTTT.